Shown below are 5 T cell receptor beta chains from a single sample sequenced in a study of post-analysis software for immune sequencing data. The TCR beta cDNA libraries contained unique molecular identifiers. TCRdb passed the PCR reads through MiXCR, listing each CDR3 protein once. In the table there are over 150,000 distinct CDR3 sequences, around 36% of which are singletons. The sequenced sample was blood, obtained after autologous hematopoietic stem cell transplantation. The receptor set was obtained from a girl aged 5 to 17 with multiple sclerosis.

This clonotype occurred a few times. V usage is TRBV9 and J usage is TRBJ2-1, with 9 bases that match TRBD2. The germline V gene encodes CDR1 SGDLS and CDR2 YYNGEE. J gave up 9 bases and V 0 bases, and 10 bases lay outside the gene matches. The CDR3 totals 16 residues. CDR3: CASSVGSGSPPTEQFF. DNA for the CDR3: TGTGCCAGCAGCGTAGGTAGCGGGAGCCCGCCGACTGAGCAGTTCTTC.

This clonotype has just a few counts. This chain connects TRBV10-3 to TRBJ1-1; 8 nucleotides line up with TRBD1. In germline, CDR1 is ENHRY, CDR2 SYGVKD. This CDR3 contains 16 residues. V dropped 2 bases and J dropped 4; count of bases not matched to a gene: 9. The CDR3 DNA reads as TGTGCCATCAGTGAGCCCGGACAGGGATTGGTCACTGAAGCTTTCTTT. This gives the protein CAISEPGQGLVTEAFF.

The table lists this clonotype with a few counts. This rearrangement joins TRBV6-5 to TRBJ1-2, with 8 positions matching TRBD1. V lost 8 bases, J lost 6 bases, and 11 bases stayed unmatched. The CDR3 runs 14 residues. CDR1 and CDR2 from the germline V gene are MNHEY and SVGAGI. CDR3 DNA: TGTGCCAGCGGGGCTGGGGCAGGGGGCAATGGCTACACCTTC. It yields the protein CASGAGAGGNGYTF.

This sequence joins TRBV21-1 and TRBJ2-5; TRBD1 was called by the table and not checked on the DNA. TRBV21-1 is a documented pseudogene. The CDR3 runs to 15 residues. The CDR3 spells CASSYRDRAQETRYF. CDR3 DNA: TGTGCCAGCAGCTACCGGGACAGGGCTCAAGAGACCCGGTACTTC.

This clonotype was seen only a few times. CDR3 sequence reads: CASSLSTNSYEQYF. CDR3 nucleotides: TGTGCCAGCAGCTTATCGACCAACTCCTACGAGCAGTACTTC. This chain uses TRBV7-9 with TRBJ2-7; no firm D call. Trimming shortened V by 2 bases and J by 0 bases, and 8 bases separated the two germline ends. The CDR3 has 14 amino acids. The germline gives CDR1 SEHNR, CDR2 FQNEAQ (reference sequence).